Listed here are 22 T cell receptor beta chains from one sample, sequenced in a study of T cell responses to AZD1222 COVID-19 vaccine. This table comes from immunoSEQ multiplex PCR, and its TCRdb copy is limited to in-frame clones, with some not included. The sample includes 250,000 to 300,000 clones, 94% of them seen just once. The specimen comprised peripheral blood, sampled 28 days after the second AZD1222 dose. The receptor set was obtained from an adult who received the AZD1222 COVID-19 vaccine.

J is TRBJ1-2 and V is TRBV2, with TRBD1 as a possible D gene (5 bases). With 6 bases removed from V and 7 bases from J, the gap between germline ends came to 12 bases. Germline V gene lookup returns CDR1 SNHLY and CDR2 FYNNEI. This CDR3 has 12 residues. The CDR3 nucleotides read TGTGCCAGCAGGGGGCCCCTGAGTGGCTACACCTTC. Protein: CASRGPLSGYTF.

The chain recombines TRBV19 with TRBJ1-4; unclear D gene. V was trimmed by 7 bases and J by 5 bases, leaving 17 bases between them. Germline CDR1 and CDR2: LNHDA and SQIVND (reference sequence). CDR3 size: 15 residues. The CDR3 loop reads CASTHRKTMNEKLFF. In DNA form, the CDR3 reads TGTGCCAGTACCCACCGAAAAACCATGAATGAAAAACTGTTTTTT.

This sequence joins TRBV15 and TRBJ1-1; D gene unclear. V was shortened by 3 bases and J by 5 bases, with 13 bases between the two germline ends. The CDR3 runs to 14 residues. The germline CDR1 and CDR2 sequences are LNHNV and YYDKDF (reference sequence). The CDR3 here is CATSSPPRVTEAFF. The CDR3 DNA is TGTGCCACCAGCAGTCCCCCCCGGGTGACTGAAGCTTTCTTT.

About this clone: Different DNA sequences within this sample yield the same CDR3. This sequence joins TRBV18 and TRBJ2-7; D gene ambiguous. CDR3 length: 13 amino acids. CDR1 is KGHSH and CDR2 is LQKENI in the germline V gene. V was trimmed by 3 bases and J by 0 bases, leaving 6 bases between them. CDR3 sequence: CASSPPSSYEQYF. CDR3 in DNA: TGTGCCAGCTCACCTCCTAGCTCCTACGAGCAGTACTTC.

CDR3 in amino acids: CASRPNTQGNTIYF. DNA for the CDR3: TGTGCCAGCAGGCCCAATACCCAGGGTAACACCATATATTTT. J is TRBJ1-3 and V is TRBV7-2; possible D gene TRBD1, 5 bases. The germline CDR1 and CDR2 sequences are SGHTA and FQGNSA. V lost 6 bases to trimming and J lost 7 bases, with 16 bases between them. The CDR3 spans 14 residues.

The V and J genes are TRBV9 and TRBJ2-3; perhaps TRBD1 as D (5 bases). V shed 4 bases and J shed 0 bases, with 15 bases lying between them. CDR1 is SGDLS, CDR2 YYNGEE, per germline. The CDR3 loop spans 16 amino acids. CDR3 bases: TGTGCCAGCAGCCCCCGAGGCAGGGTCAGCACAGATACGCAGTATTTT. Translated: CASSPRGRVSTDTQYF.

This chain links TRBV9 with TRBJ2-3; 8 bases agree with TRBD2. Germline V CDR1 and CDR2: SGDLS, YYNGEE. The CDR3 runs to 15 residues. The V and J ends lost 2 bases and 5 bases, in that order; junction bases with no gene match: 7. The CDR3 DNA reads as TGTGCCAGCAGCGTGGTAGCGGGAAGTCTAGATACGCAGTATTTT. It specifies CASSVVAGSLDTQYF.

The chain is built from TRBV2 and TRBJ2-1, with no clear D. Germline assignment: CDR1 SNHLY and CDR2 FYNNEI. V was pared by 7 bases and J by 6 bases, with 16 bases between. The CDR3 sequence is 14 residues long. CDR3 in amino acids: CASTTPSRPNEQFF. Written as DNA, the CDR3 is TGTGCCAGCACTACCCCCTCTAGGCCCAATGAGCAGTTCTTC. The full variable domain, in which reference TRBV2 and TRBJ2-1 provide the parts outside the CDR3, is EPEVTQTPSHQVTQMGQEVILRCVPISNHLYFYWYRQILGQKVEFLVSFYNNEISEKSEIFDDQFSVERPDGSNFTLKIRSTKLEDSAMYFCASTTPSRPNEQFFGPGTRLTVL.

V gene TRBV7-9 combines with J gene TRBJ2-7, with D unclear. The CDR3 is made up of 14 amino acids. The V gene lost 1 base and the J gene lost 0 bases, with 7 bases spanning the gap. Germline CDR1 and CDR2: SEHNR and FQNEAQ (reference sequence). In nucleotides, the CDR3 is TGTGCCAGCAGCTTAGTAGGCAGCTCCTACGAGCAGTACTTC. The encoded protein is CASSLVGSSYEQYF.

The chain carries TRBV18 and TRBJ1-2, with 8 bases matching TRBD1. The V segment lost 3 bases and the J segment 4 bases; nucleotides outside the gene matches: 4. This CDR3 region has 14 residues. Germline loops: CDR1 KGHSH, CDR2 LQKENI. CDR3 amino acids: CASSPTGDRYGYTF. CDR3 coding DNA: TGTGCCAGCTCACCGACAGGGGATCGCTATGGCTACACCTTC.

This clone appeared a single time. The chain has TRBV5-1 and TRBJ1-2; tentatively, D is TRBD1 (6 bases). V gave up 0 bases and J gave up 5 bases, with 11 bases separating them. Germline V lookup: CDR1 SGHRS, CDR2 YFSETQ. The length of the CDR3 is 14 residues. CDR3 sequence: CASSLGDTFYGYTF. DNA for the CDR3: TGCGCCAGCAGCTTGGGGGACACATTTTATGGCTACACCTTC.

The chain couples TRBV27 to TRBJ1-2; D is unresolved. CDR3 length: 13 residues. Germline V gives CDR1 MNHEY, CDR2 SMNVEV (reference sequence). Deletions cut 4 bases from V and 4 bases from J, with 10 bases between. The CDR3 sequence: CASSSTDRYGYTF. CDR3 nucleotides: TGTGCCAGCAGTTCAACGGACCGCTATGGCTACACCTTC.

The chain has TRBV7-9 and TRBJ1-1, with D unclear. CDR1 SEHNR and CDR2 FQNEAQ come from the germline V gene (reference sequence). The length of the CDR3 is 12 residues. V was trimmed by 1 base and J by 8 bases, leaving 8 bases between them. Written as DNA, the CDR3 is TGTGCCAGCAGCTTAGGTAGGGCAGAAGCTTTCTTT. It codes for CASSLGRAEAFF.

The rearrangement joins TRBV6-5 to TRBJ1-2, with D perhaps matching TRBD1 (5 bases). This CDR3 spans 16 amino acids. Trimming shortened V by 2 bases and J by 0 bases, and 13 bases separated the two germline ends. From germline, CDR1 is MNHEY and CDR2 SVGAGI. The CDR3 loop reads CASSYGGRPANYGYTF. In DNA form, the CDR3 reads TGTGCCAGCAGTTACGGGGGTAGACCCGCTAACTATGGCTACACCTTC.

This clone has a single count. This chain uses TRBV6-5 with TRBJ1-5; unclear D gene. Germline V lookup: CDR1 MNHEY, CDR2 SVGAGI. The CDR3 extends over 13 amino acids. Trimming pared 6 bases from V and 2 bases from J, leaving 8 bases between. The CDR3 is CASRGMGNQPQHF. The CDR3 DNA reads as TGTGCCAGCAGAGGGATGGGCAATCAGCCCCAGCATTTT.

The rearrangement links TRBV4-2 to TRBJ1-2; D not certain. V was trimmed by 0 bases and J by 2 bases, leaving 4 bases between them. Per the germline V gene, CDR1 is LGHNA and CDR2 is YNFKEQ. This CDR3 region has 13 residues. CDR3 loop: CASSQEENYGYTF. CDR3 sequence (DNA): TGTGCCAGCAGCCAAGAGGAAAACTATGGCTACACCTTC.

The chain has TRBV19 and TRBJ1-5; 8 bases fit TRBD1. The CDR3 totals 13 residues. CDR1 LNHDA and CDR2 SQIVND come from the germline V gene (reference sequence). V lost 3 bases to trimming and J lost 6 bases; unmatched junction nucleotides: 1. CDR3 sequence reads: CASSMDRAQPQHF. Written as DNA, the CDR3 is TGTGCCAGTAGTATGGACAGGGCTCAGCCCCAGCATTTT.

The chain employs TRBV11-2 and TRBJ2-7; D unclear. The length of the CDR3 is 14 residues. V was trimmed by 5 bases and J by 6 bases, leaving 17 bases between them. Germline V lookup: CDR1 SGHAT, CDR2 FQNNGV. The DNA of the CDR3 is TGTGCCAGCAGCCCCCCAGGAGCTAGAAGCGAGCAGTACTTC. Its protein is CASSPPGARSEQYF.

This rearrangement joins TRBV6-2 or TRBV6-3 to TRBJ2-7; a weak D match, TRBD1 (5 bases). Germline CDR1 reads MNHEY; CDR2 reads SVGEGT. The CDR3 is 14 residues long. Trimming cost V 6 bases and J 3 bases, with 15 bases left between them. The CDR3 sequence is CASSNRQPFYEQYF. The CDR3 DNA reads as TGTGCCAGCAGCAATCGACAGCCCTTCTACGAGCAGTACTTC.

This clone was found once. The chain is built from TRBV28 and TRBJ2-7; the match to TRBD1 covers 9 bases. V trimming: 7 bases; J trimming: 2 bases; junction bases outside the gene matches: 6. The CDR3 sequence is 14 residues long. CDR1 and CDR2 from the germline V gene are MDHEN and SYDVKM. The CDR3 protein is CASTSGQGTYEQYF. The CDR3 bases are TGTGCCAGCACCTCAGGACAGGGGACCTACGAGCAGTACTTC.

The CDR3 reads CAISEQGYEQFF. CDR3 coding DNA: TGTGCCATCAGTGAGCAAGGGTATGAGCAGTTCTTC. The V and J genes are TRBV10-3 and TRBJ2-1; no clear D. Trimming stripped 2 bases from V and 8 bases from J, with 7 bases between. Germline V gene sequence: CDR1 ENHRY, CDR2 SYGVKD. CDR3 length equals 12 residues.

The chain employs TRBV2 and TRBJ1-5, with unresolved D. Germline lookup yields CDR1 SNHLY and CDR2 FYNNEI. The V and J ends lost 3 bases and 1 base respectively, with 4 bases between them. The CDR3 runs 13 residues. As DNA, the CDR3 is TGTGCCAGCAGTGAGGAAAGCAATCAGCCCCAGCATTTT. It encodes CASSEESNQPQHF.